Listed below are T cell receptor beta chains from one sample, sequenced in a study of OX40 agonist ivuxolimab in advanced cancers. The protocol was immunoSEQ multiplex PCR, while the TCRdb copy is restricted to in-frame clones and leaves out a portion. Counted here are more than 60,000 clones, 85% to 90% occurring once; the ten biggest clones make up about 1.2%. The sample consisted of CD4+ or CD8+ T cells sorted from blood, taken in a trial of the OX40 agonist ivuxolimab. These TCRs come from an adult with an advanced solid tumor such as melanoma, head and neck, liver or kidney cancer. The CDR3 runs from the conserved cysteine through the conserved F or W. Fields, in order: CDR3 length, V gene, J gene, clone size, D gene, CDR3 protein, CDR3 DNA. A D gene is named only where the DNA matches it firmly. A row's size may be missing; if present it is once, few, many or a size class.

>15|TRBV27|TRBJ1-6|NA|NA
CASRKQGFYNSPLHF
TGTGCCAGCAGAAAACAGGGCTTTTATAATTCACCCCTCCACTTT
>12|TRBV28|TRBJ2-7|NA|NA
CASSLSRWEQYF
TGTGCCAGCAGTTTGTCTAGATGGGAGCAGTACTTC
>16|TRBV21-1|TRBJ1-4|NA|NA
CASSAHADPTNEKLFF
TGTGCCAGCAGCGCTCACGCAGATCCCACTAATGAAAAACTGTTTTTT
>14|TRBV2|TRBJ2-7|NA|NA
CASSGRRSSYEQYF
TGTGCCAGCAGTGGACGGAGGTCCTCCTACGAGCAGTACTTC
>13|TRBV29-1|TRBJ1-1|NA|TRBD1
CSVDDRGLSGAFF
TGCAGCGTTGACGACAGGGGGCTTTCGGGAGCTTTCTTT
>14|TRBV5-1|TRBJ1-1|NA|TRBD1
CASSFGTGSPEAFF
TGCGCCAGCAGCTTCGGGACAGGGTCCCCTGAAGCTTTCTTT
>10|TRBV2|TRBJ1-5|NA|NA
CASGSQPQHF
TGTGCCAGCGGTAGTCAGCCCCAGCATTTT
>16|TRBV5-6|TRBJ1-5|few|NA
CASSLGRAYSNQPQHF
TGTGCCAGCAGCTTGGGCAGGGCGTATAGCAATCAGCCCCAGCATTTT
>18|TRBV7-9|TRBJ1-1|NA|NA
CASSLKGIGGPRNTEAFF
TGTGCCAGCAGCTTAAAGGGAATTGGGGGGCCAAGGAACACTGAAGCTTTCTTT
>11|TRBV6-1|TRBJ1-1|NA|TRBD1
CASMDRPEAFF
TGTGCCAGTATGGACAGGCCTGAAGCTTTCTTT
>15|TRBV5-4|TRBJ1-6|NA|TRBD1
CASSTRTGANSPLHF
TGTGCCAGCAGTACCCGGACAGGGGCGAATTCACCCCTCCACTTT
>15|TRBV10-1|TRBJ2-1|few|TRBD2
CASSDFSGGANEQFF
TGCGCCAGCAGTGATTTTAGCGGGGGGGCGAATGAGCAGTTCTTC
>14|TRBV6-5|TRBJ1-2|NA|TRBD1
CASSLSGQGSGYTF
TGTGCCAGCAGTTTATCGGGACAGGGATCTGGCTACACCTTC
>14|TRBV18|TRBJ2-7|NA|NA
CASSPSRETYEQYF
TGTGCCAGCTCACCTTCTCGGGAGACCTACGAGCAGTACTTC
>16|TRBV5-1|TRBJ1-6|NA|TRBD1
CASSGGRDSKNSPLHF
TGCGCCAGCAGCGGGGGCCGGGACAGCAAAAATTCACCCCTCCACTTT
>15|TRBV6-5|TRBJ1-5|NA|TRBD1
CASRQTGYGNQPQHF
TGTGCCAGCAGGCAGACAGGGTACGGCAATCAGCCCCAGCATTTT
>13|TRBV2|TRBJ1-1|NA|NA
CASTRQPIVGAFF
TGTGCCAGCACCAGACAGCCGATTGTAGGAGCTTTCTTT
>16|TRBV21-1|TRBJ2-3|once|NA
CASSKDGSGYTDTQYF
TGTGCCAGCAGCAAAGATGGTAGCGGATACACAGATACGCAGTATTTT
>13|TRBV30|TRBJ1-5|NA|TRBD1
CAWGQEIDQPQHF
TGTGCCTGGGGACAGGAGATCGATCAGCCCCAGCATTTT
>16|TRBV5-4|TRBJ1-1|NA|NA
CASSLAAGVMNTEAFF
TGTGCCAGCAGCTTGGCGGCAGGGGTTATGAACACTGAAGCTTTCTTT
>14|TRBV7-9|TRBJ1-1|NA|NA
CASSLGHQESEAFF
TGTGCCAGCAGCTTAGGTCATCAAGAATCTGAAGCTTTCTTT
>16|TRBV5-1|TRBJ1-1|NA|NA
CASRKDSAGLNTEAFF
TGCGCCAGCAGAAAGGACAGTGCGGGTTTGAACACTGAAGCTTTCTTT
>13|TRBV5-3|TRBJ1-1|NA|NA
CASSLDEGTEAFF
TGTGCCAGCAGCTTGGACGAGGGCACTGAAGCTTTCTTT
>16|TRBV18|TRBJ1-1|NA|TRBD1
CASSKVAARGLTEAFF
TGTGCCAGCTCAAAGGTCGCAGCGAGGGGGCTCACTGAAGCTTTCTTT
>15|TRBV18|TRBJ2-3|NA|TRBD2
CASRLAGGGTDTQYF
TGTGCCAGCCGTCTGGCGGGAGGTGGCACAGATACGCAGTATTTT
>14|TRBV4-1|TRBJ1-2|few|NA
CASSQEGVNYGYTF
TGCGCCAGCAGCCAAGAAGGGGTGAACTATGGCTACACCTTC
>14|TRBV9|TRBJ1-5|NA|TRBD1
CASSRQGANQPQHF
TGTGCCAGCAGCAGACAGGGGGCAAACCAGCCCCAGCATTTT
>14|TRBV2|TRBJ1-1|NA|NA
CASRGALENTEAFF
TGTGCCAGTAGGGGGGCCCTAGAGAACACTGAAGCTTTCTTT
>13|TRBV11-2|TRBJ1-5|NA|NA
CASSFQGNQPQHF
TGTGCCAGCAGCTTCCAGGGTAATCAGCCCCAGCATTTT
>14|TRBV5-1|TRBJ2-2|NA|NA
CASSLLGGTGELFF
TGCGCCAGCAGCTTGTTGGGGGGCACCGGGGAGCTGTTTTTT
>14|TRBV7-7|TRBJ2-1|NA|TRBD1
CASSKGTGDNEQFF
TGTGCCAGCAGCAAGGGGACAGGCGACAATGAGCAGTTCTTC
>15|TRBV6-5|TRBJ1-1|NA|TRBD1
CASSYSNRGYTEAFF
TGTGCCAGCAGTTACTCGAACAGGGGATACACTGAAGCTTTCTTT
>13|TRBV9|TRBJ1-1|NA|NA
CASSVAGNTEAFF
TGTGCCAGCAGCGTAGCGGGGAACACTGAAGCTTTCTTT
>12|TRBV27|TRBJ1-5|few|NA
CASSFLNQPQHF
TGTGCCAGCAGTTTCCTCAATCAGCCCCAGCATTTT
>17|TRBV5-1|TRBJ2-1|NA|TRBD2
CASSFQASGGLYNEQFF
TGCGCCAGCAGCTTCCAGGCTAGCGGGGGGCTCTACAATGAGCAGTTCTTC
>15|TRBV7-3|TRBJ1-5|NA|NA
CASTLGGTTNQPQHF
TGTGCCAGCACCTTAGGCGGGACTACCAATCAGCCCCAGCATTTT
>14|TRBV5-1|TRBJ2-7|NA|TRBD2
CASSLIAGGPEQYF
TGCGCCAGCAGCTTGATAGCGGGGGGGCCCGAGCAGTACTTC
>14|TRBV5-1|TRBJ2-2|once|NA
CASSNQANTGELFF
TGCGCCAGCAGCAACCAAGCGAACACCGGGGAGCTGTTTTTT
>16|TRBV19|TRBJ2-3|NA|NA
CASSSRTLSATDTQYF
TGTGCCAGTAGTTCCAGGACACTATCAGCCACAGATACGCAGTATTTT
>13|TRBV28|TRBJ1-4|NA|NA
CASRNRAGEKLFF
TGTGCCAGCCGGAACAGGGCTGGTGAAAAACTGTTTTTT
>14|TRBV18|TRBJ1-2|NA|NA
CASSPPEGVSLYTF
TGTGCCAGCTCACCACCGGAGGGGGTTAGCCTCTACACCTTC
>15|TRBV4-1|TRBJ2-6|once|NA
CASSPSYSGANVLTF
TGCGCCAGCAGCCCGAGCTACTCTGGGGCCAACGTCCTGACTTTC
>15|TRBV4-1|TRBJ2-7|NA|TRBD1
CASSQQTGGHYEQYF
TGCGCCAGCAGCCAGCAGACAGGGGGTCACTACGAGCAGTACTTC
>14|TRBV19|TRBJ1-6|NA|TRBD1
CASRLTGINSPLHF
TGTGCCAGTAGGCTGACAGGGATTAATTCACCCCTCCACTTT
>15|TRBV6-1|TRBJ2-1|NA|NA
CASSVVAILGGEQFF
TGTGCCAGCAGTGTCGTAGCCATCCTCGGTGGTGAGCAGTTCTTC
>18|TRBV6-1|TRBJ2-5|NA|TRBD1
CASSDSPAGTGVWETQYF
TGTGCCAGCAGTGATTCGCCGGCTGGGACAGGGGTATGGGAGACCCAGTACTTC
>12|TRBV5-1|TRBJ2-7|NA|TRBD1
CASGTGSYEQYF
TGCGCCAGTGGGACAGGGTCCTACGAGCAGTACTTC
>15|TRBV6-6|TRBJ1-6|NA|NA
CASRPRAAYNSPLHF
TGTGCCAGCAGACCCAGGGCCGCCTATAATTCACCCCTCCACTTT
>14|TRBV7-2|TRBJ2-5|NA|TRBD1
CASSRQGHQETQYF
TGTGCCAGCAGCAGACAGGGGCACCAAGAGACCCAGTACTTC
>12|TRBV5-1|TRBJ2-5|NA|NA
CASSPNQETQYF
TGCGCCAGCAGCCCAAACCAAGAGACCCAGTACTTC
>16|TRBV5-4|TRBJ2-5|NA|TRBD2
CASSPGLAGGDIVQYF
TGTGCCAGCAGCCCCGGACTAGCGGGGGGGGATATCGTCCAGTACTTC
>12|TRBV6-1|TRBJ1-5|NA|NA
CASSGRNQPQHF
TGTGCCAGCAGTGGGCGAAATCAGCCCCAGCATTTT
>12|TRBV18|TRBJ2-5|few|TRBD2
CASAGGLETQYF
TGTGCCAGCGCGGGGGGGCTGGAGACCCAGTACTTC